This entry is about one TCR beta chain. Its target is not known. Researchers took RNA transcripts and amplified the TCR beta CDR3 regions from them. During a first-round RT-PCR of the TCR CDR3, the HTBI primer set was used. TCRdb re-called the multiplex PCR reads with MiXCR, one entry per CDR3 protein. The sample records about 720,000 distinct CDR3 sequences, about 19% being singletons. The data originate from a study of T cells in Graves' hyperthyroidism and ophthalmopathy. General study results and limits: Median prediction lead before ophthalmopathy onset was six to eight months with the model.

Germline CDR1 SQVTM, CDR2 ANQGSEA. The CDR3 extends over 13 amino acids. The chain has TRBV29-1 and TRBJ2-7; D could derive from TRBD1 or TRBD2 (5 bases each). The DNA end is a closer match to TRBJ2-1, so the J assignment may be wrong. The sequenced sample consisted of blood. This clonotype was obtained from a woman aged 45-59 years with Graves' hyperthyroidism that later progressed to Graves' ophthalmopathy. This CDR3 reads CSVVGASSWEQFF. CDR3 sequence (DNA): TGCAGCGTTGTTGGGGCTAGCTCCTGGGAGCAGTTCTTC.